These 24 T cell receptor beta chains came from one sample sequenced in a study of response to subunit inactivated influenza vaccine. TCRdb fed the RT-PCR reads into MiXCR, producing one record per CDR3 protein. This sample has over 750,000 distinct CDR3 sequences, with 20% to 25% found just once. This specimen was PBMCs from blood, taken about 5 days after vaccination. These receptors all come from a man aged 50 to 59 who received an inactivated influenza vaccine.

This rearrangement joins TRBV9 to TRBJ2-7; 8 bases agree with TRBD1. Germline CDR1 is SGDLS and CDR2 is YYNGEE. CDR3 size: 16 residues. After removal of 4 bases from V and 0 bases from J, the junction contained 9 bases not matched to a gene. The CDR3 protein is CASSLRGQSHSYEQYF. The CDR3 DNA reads TGTGCCAGCAGCCTCAGGGGGCAATCCCACTCCTACGAGCAGTACTTC. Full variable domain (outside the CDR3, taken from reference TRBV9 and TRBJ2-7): DSGVTQTPKHLITATGQRVTLRCSPRSGDLSVYWYQQSLDQGLQFLIQYYNGEERAKGNILERFSAQQFPDLHSELNLSSLELGDSALYFCASSLRGQSHSYEQYFGPGTRLTVT.

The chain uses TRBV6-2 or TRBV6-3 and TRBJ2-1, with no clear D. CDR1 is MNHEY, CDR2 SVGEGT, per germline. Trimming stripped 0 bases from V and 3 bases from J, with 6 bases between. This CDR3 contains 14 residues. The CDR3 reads CASSYSPYYNEQFF. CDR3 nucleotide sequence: TGTGCCAGCAGTTACTCCCCATACTACAATGAGCAGTTCTTC.

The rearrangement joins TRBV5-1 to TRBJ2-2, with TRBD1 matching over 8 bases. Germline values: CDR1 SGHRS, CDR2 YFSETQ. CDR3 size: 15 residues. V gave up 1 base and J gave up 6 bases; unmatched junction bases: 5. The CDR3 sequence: CASSLSGQEAGELFF. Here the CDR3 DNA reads TGCGCCAGCAGCTTGTCGGGACAGGAGGCCGGGGAGCTGTTTTTT.

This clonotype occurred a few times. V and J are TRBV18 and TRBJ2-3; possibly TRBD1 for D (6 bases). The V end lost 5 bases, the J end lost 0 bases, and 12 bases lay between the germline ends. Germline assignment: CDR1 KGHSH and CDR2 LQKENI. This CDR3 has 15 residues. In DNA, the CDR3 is TGTGCCAGCTCATCACGACAGGCAAGCACAGATACGCAGTATTTT. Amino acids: CASSSRQASTDTQYF.

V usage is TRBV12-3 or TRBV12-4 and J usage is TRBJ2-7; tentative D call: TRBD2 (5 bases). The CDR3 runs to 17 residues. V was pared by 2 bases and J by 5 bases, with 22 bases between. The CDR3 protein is CASSLSGRPGSPNEQYF. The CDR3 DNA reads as TGTGCCAGCAGTTTATCCGGCCGACCGGGGAGCCCCAACGAGCAGTACTTC.

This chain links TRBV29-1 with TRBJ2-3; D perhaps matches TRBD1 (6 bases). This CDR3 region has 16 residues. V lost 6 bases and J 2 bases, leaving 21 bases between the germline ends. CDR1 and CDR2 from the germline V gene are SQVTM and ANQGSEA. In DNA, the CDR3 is TGCAGCGTCGCCCAAAGAGGGGGTAGCGTCACAGATACGCAGTATTTT. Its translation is CSVAQRGGSVTDTQYF.

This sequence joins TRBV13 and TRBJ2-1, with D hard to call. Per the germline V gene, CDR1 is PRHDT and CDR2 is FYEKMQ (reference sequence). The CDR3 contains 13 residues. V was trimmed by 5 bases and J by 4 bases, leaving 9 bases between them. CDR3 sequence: CASSARNYNEQFF. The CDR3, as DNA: TGTGCCAGCAGCGCGAGAAATTACAATGAGCAGTTCTTC.

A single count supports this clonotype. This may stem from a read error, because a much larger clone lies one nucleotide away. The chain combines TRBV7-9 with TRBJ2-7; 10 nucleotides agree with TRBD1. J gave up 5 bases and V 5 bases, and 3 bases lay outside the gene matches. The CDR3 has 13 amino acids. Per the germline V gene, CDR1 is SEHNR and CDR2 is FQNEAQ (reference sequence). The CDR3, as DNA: TGTGCCAGCAGCACGGGACAGGGGAACGAGCAGTACTTC. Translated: CASSTGQGNEQYF.

For the CDR3, the DNA is TGTGCCAGCAGTCCAGCCGGGACGGCGAGTAACCAAGAGACCCAGTACTTC. This codes for CASSPAGTASNQETQYF. This chain links TRBV28 with TRBJ2-5; possibly TRBD1 or TRBD2 for D (5 bases each). The CDR3 is 17 amino acids. Trimming pared 5 bases from V and 0 bases from J, leaving 19 bases between. Germline V gives CDR1 MDHEN, CDR2 SYDVKM.

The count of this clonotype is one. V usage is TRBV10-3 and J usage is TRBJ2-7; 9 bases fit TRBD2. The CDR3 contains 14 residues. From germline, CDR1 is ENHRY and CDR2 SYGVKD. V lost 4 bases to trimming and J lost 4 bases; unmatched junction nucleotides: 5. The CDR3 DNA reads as TGTGCCATCAGTGCCGGGACTAGCAGGTACGAGCAGTACTTC. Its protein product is CAISAGTSRYEQYF.

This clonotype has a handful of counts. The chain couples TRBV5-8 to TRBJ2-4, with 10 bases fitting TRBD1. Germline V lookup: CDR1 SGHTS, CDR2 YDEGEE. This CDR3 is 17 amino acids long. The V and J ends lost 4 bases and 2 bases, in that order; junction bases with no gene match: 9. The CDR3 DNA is TGTGCCAGCAGCCGAGTCCCGGGACAGGGGTCCAAAAACATTCAGTACTTC. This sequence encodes CASSRVPGQGSKNIQYF.

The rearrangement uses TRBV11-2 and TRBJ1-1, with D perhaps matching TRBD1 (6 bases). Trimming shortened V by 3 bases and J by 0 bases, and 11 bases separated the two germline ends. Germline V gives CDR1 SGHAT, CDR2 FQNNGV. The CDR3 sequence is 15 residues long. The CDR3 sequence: CASSLGHLMNTEAFF. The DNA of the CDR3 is TGTGCCAGCAGCTTGGGACACCTCATGAACACTGAAGCTTTCTTT. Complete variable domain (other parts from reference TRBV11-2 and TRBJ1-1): EAGVAQSPRYKIIEKRQSVAFWCNPISGHATLYWYQQILGQGPKLLIQFQNNGVVDDSQLPKDRFSAERLKGVDSTLKIQPAKLEDSAVYLCASSLGHLMNTEAFFGQGTRLTVV.

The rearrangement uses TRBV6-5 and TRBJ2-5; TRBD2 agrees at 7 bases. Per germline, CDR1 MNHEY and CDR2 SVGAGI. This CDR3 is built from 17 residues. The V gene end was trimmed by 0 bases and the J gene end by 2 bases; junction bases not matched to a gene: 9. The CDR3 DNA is TGTGCCAGCAGTTACTCCTTACTAGCGACCGGACAAGAGACCCAGTACTTC. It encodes CASSYSLLATGQETQYF.

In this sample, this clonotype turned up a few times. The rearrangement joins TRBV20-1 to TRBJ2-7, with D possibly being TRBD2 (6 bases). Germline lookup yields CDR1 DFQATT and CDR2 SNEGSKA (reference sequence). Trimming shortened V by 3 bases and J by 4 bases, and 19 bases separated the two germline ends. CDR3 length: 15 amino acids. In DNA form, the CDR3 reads TGCAGTGCTAGGGGGCTAGCACTAGCCGAGTACGAGCAGTACTTC. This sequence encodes CSARGLALAEYEQYF.

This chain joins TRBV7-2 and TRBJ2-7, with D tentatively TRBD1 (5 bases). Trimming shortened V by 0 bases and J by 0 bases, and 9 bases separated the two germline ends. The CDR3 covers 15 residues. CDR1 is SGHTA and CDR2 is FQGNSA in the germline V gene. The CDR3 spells CASSLAGASSYEQYF. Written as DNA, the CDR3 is TGTGCCAGCAGCTTAGCAGGGGCCAGCTCCTACGAGCAGTACTTC.

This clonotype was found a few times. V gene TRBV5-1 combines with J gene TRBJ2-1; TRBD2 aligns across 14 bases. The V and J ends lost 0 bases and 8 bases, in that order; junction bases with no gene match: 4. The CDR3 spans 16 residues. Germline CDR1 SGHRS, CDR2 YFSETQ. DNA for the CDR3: TGCGCCAGCAGCTTGGAGGGACTAGCGGGAGTGGATGAGCAGTTCTTC. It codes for CASSLEGLAGVDEQFF.

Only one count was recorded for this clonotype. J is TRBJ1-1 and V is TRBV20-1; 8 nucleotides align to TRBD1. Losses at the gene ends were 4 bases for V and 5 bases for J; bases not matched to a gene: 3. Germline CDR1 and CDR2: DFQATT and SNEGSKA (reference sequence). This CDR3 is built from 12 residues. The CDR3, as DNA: TGCAGTGCTAAACAGGGGGTAACTGAAGCTTTCTTT. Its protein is CSAKQGVTEAFF.

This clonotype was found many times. In DNA, the CDR3 is TGTGCCAGCAGTAGCGGGAGGAGAGAGACCCAGTACTTC. Residues: CASSSGRRETQYF. The chain links TRBV6-1 to TRBJ2-5, with 9 bases matching TRBD2. CDR3 length equals 13 residues. Germline assignment: CDR1 MNHNS and CDR2 SASEGT. V gave up 5 bases and J gave up 4 bases; unmatched junction bases: 2.

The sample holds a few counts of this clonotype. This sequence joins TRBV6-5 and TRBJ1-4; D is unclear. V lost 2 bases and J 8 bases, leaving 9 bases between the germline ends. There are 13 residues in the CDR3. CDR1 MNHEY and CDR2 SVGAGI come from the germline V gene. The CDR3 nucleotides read TGTGCCAGCAGTTACAAGGAGGGCGAAAAACTGTTTTTT. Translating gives CASSYKEGEKLFF.

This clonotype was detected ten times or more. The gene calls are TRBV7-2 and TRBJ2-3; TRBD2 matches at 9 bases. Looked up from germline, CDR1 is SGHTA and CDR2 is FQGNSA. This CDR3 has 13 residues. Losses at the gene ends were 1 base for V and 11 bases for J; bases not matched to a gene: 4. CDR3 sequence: CASSLVSAGGQYF. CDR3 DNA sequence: TGTGCCAGCAGCTTAGTGTCAGCGGGAGGGCAGTATTTT.

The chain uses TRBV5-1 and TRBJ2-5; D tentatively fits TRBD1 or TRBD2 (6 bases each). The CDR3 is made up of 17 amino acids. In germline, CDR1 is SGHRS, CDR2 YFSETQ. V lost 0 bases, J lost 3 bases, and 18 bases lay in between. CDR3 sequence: CASSLGGTGAQEETQYF. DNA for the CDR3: TGCGCCAGCAGCTTGGGGGGGACGGGGGCCCAGGAAGAGACCCAGTACTTC.

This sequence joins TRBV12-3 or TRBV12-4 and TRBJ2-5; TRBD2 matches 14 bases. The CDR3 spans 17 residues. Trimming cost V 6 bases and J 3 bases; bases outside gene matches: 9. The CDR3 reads CASRLRLAGGPKETQYF. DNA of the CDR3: TGTGCCAGCAGACTCCGACTAGCGGGGGGGCCAAAAGAGACCCAGTACTTC.

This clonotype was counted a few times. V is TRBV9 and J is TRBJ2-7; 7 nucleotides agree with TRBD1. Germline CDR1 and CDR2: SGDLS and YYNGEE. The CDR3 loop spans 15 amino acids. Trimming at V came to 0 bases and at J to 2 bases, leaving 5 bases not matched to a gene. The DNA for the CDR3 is TGTGCCAGCAGCGTAGACAGCAGGGGGACCTACGAGCAGTACTTC. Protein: CASSVDSRGTYEQYF.

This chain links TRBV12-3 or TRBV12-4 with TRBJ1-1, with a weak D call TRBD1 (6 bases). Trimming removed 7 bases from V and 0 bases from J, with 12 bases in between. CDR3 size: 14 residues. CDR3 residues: CASTMTGVNTEAFF. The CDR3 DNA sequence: TGTGCCAGCACAATGACAGGAGTGAACACTGAAGCTTTCTTT.